These 4 T cell receptor beta chains were sequenced from one sample in a study of blood T cell repertoires in COVID-19. Sequenced by immunoSEQ multiplex PCR; TCRdb stores in-frame clones only, minus some. Altogether 85,000 to 90,000 clones are present, approximately 79% being singletons, with the ten largest covering about 10%. The sequenced sample consisted of peripheral blood. The receptors shown here come from a man in his sixties or seventies with acute or convalescent COVID-19.

The CDR3 coding sequence is TGTGCCAGCATGGAGCGGGGGAGCACAGATACGCAGTATTTT. Translating gives CASMERGSTDTQYF. This rearrangement joins TRBV2 to TRBJ2-3, with 8 nucleotides matching TRBD2. With 7 bases clipped from V and 0 bases from J, the junction kept 3 bases outside the gene matches. The CDR3 consists of 14 residues. Germline V gene sequence: CDR1 SNHLY, CDR2 FYNNEI.

The chain employs TRBV11-2 and TRBJ1-1; a possible D gene is TRBD1 (5 bases). Germline CDR1 reads SGHAT; CDR2 reads FQNNGV. The CDR3 loop spans 13 amino acids. Trimming pared 4 bases from V and 5 bases from J, leaving 11 bases between. For the CDR3, the DNA is TGTGCCAGCAGCTCCCAGGGAGGGACTGAAGCTTTCTTT. Translating gives CASSSQGGTEAFF.

This clone has just one count. J is TRBJ2-7 and V is TRBV6-7; D not resolved. TRBV6-7 is an ORF, and what it does is uncertain. V lost 6 bases to trimming and J lost 3 bases, with 12 bases between them. The length of the CDR3 is 13 residues. The CDR3 is CASRGDTIYEQYV. The DNA of the CDR3 is TGTGCCAGCAGGGGCGACACCATCTACGAGCAGTACGTC.

The chain joins TRBV3-1 (or the pseudogene TRBV3-2) to TRBJ2-5, with D tentatively TRBD2 (7 bases). V was pared by 5 bases and J by 6 bases, with 16 bases between. The CDR3 runs to 14 residues. From germline, CDR1 is LGHDT and CDR2 YNNKEL (reference sequence). CDR3: CASSGGASGKTQYF. The DNA of the CDR3 is TGTGCCAGCAGCGGGGGGGCTAGCGGAAAGACCCAGTACTTC.